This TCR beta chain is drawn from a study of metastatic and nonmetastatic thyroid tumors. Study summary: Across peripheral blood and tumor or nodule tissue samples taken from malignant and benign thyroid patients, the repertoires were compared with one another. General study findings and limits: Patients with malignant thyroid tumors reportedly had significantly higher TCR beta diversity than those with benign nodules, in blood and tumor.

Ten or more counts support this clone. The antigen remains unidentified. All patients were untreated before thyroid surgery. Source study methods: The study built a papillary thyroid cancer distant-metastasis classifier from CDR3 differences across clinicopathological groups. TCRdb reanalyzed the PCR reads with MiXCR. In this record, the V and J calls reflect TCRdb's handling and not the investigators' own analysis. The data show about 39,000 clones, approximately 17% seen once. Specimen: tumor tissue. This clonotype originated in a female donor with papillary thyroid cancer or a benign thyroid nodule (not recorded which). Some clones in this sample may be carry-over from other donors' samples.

The CDR3 DNA reads as TGCGCCAGCAGCTCGCCGGGACTAGCGGGCACAGATACGCAGTATTTT. It yields the protein CASSSPGLAGTDTQYF. This rearrangement joins TRBV5-1 to TRBJ2-3; 11 nucleotides align to TRBD2. V dropped 3 bases and J dropped 1; count of bases not matched to a gene: 4. CDR3 length equals 16 residues. Germline V CDR1 and CDR2: SGHRS, YFSETQ.